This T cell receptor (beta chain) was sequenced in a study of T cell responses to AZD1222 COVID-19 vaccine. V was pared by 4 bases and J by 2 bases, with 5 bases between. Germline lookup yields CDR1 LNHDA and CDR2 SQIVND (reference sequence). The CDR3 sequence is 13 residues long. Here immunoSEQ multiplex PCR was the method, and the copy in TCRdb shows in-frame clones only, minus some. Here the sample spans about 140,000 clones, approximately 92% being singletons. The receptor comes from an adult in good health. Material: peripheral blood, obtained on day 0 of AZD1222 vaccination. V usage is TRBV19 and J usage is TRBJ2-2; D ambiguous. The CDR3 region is CASSKGNTGELFF. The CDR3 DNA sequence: TGTGCCAGTAGTAAGGGCAACACCGGGGAGCTGTTTTTT.